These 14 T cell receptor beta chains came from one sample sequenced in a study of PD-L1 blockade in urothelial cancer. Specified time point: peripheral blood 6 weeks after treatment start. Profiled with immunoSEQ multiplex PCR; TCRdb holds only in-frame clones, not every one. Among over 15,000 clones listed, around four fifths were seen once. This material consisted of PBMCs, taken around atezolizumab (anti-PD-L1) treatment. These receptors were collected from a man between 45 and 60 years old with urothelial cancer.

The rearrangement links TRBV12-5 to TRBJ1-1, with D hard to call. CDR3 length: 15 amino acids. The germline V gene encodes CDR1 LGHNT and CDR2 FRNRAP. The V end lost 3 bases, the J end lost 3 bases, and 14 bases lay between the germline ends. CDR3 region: CASGFIDGGHTEAFF. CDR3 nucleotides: TGTGCTAGTGGTTTCATTGATGGAGGGCACACTGAAGCTTTCTTT.

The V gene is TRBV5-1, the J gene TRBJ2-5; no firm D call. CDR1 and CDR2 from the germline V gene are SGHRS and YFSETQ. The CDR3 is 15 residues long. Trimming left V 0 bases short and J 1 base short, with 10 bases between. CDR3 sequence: CASSLGVGPQETQYF. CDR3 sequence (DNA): TGCGCCAGCAGCTTGGGCGTGGGCCCCCAAGAGACCCAGTACTTC.

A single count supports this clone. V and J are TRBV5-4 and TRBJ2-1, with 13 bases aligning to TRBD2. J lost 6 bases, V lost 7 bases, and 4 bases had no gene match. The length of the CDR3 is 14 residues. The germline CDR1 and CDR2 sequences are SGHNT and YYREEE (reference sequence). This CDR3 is CASGTSGVLNEQFF. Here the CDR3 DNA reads TGTGCCAGCGGGACTAGCGGGGTTCTCAATGAGCAGTTCTTC.

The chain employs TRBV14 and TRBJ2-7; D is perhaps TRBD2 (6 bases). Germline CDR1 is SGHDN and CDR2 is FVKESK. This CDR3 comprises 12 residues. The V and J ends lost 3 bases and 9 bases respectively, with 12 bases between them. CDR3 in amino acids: CASSQDFGRQYF. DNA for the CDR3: TGTGCCAGCAGCCAGGACTTCGGGAGGCAGTACTTC. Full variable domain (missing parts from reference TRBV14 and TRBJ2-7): EAGVTQFPSHSVIEKGQTVTLRCDPISGHDNLYWYRRVMGKEIKFLLHFVKESKQDESGMPNNRFLAERTGGTYSTLKVQPAELEDSGVYFCASSQDFGRQYFGPGTRLTVT.

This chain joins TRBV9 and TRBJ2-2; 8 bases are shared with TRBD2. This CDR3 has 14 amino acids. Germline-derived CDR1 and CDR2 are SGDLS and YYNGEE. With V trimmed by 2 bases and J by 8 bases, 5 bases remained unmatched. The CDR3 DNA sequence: TGTGCCAGCAGCGTTACTAGCGGTGCTGGGGAGCTGTTTTTT. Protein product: CASSVTSGAGELFF.

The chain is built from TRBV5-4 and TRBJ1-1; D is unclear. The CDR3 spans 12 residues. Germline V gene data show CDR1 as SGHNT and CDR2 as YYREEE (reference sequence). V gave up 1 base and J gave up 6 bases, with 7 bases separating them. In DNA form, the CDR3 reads TGTGCCAGCAGCTTGTCACGGGCTGAAGCTTTCTTT. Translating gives CASSLSRAEAFF.

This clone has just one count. Written as DNA, the CDR3 is TGTGCCAGCAGGAGGGACAGGGGGCTTGGTTCACCCCTCCACTTT. Amino acid sequence: CASRRDRGLGSPLHF. This chain joins TRBV28 and TRBJ1-6; TRBD1 matches 12 bases. Germline CDR1 reads MDHEN; CDR2 reads SYDVKM. J lost 9 bases, V lost 6 bases, and 6 bases had no gene match. The CDR3 runs to 15 residues.

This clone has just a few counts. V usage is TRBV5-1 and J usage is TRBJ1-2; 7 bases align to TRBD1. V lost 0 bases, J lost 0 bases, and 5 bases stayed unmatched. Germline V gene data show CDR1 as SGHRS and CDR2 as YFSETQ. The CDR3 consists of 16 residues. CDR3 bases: TGCGCCAGCAGCTTGGAGGGGACAGCGGCTAACTATGGCTACACCTTC. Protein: CASSLEGTAANYGYTF.

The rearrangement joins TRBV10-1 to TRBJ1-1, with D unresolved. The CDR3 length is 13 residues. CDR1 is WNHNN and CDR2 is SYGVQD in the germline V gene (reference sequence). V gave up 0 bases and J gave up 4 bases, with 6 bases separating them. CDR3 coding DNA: TGCGCCAGCAGTGAGTCTTTTAGCACTGAAGCTTTCTTT. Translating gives CASSESFSTEAFF.

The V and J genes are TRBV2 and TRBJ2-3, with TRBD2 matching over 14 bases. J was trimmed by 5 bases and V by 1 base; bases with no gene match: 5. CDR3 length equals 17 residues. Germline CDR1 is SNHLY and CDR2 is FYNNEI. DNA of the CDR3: TGTGCCAGCAGTGAAGGGACTAGCGGGGGGCGGGGAGATACGCAGTATTTT. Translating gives CASSEGTSGGRGDTQYF.

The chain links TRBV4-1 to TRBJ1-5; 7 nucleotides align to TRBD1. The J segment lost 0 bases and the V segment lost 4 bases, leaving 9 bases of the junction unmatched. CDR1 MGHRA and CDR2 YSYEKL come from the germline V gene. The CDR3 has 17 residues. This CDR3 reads CASSPWDRLDSNQPQHF. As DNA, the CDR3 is TGCGCCAGCAGCCCCTGGGACAGACTTGATAGCAATCAGCCCCAGCATTTT.

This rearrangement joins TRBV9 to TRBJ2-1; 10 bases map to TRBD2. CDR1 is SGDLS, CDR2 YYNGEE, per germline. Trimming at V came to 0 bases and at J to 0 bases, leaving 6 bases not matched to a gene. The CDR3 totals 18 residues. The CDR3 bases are TGTGCCAGCAGCGTAGAGGCTAGCGGGAGAAGCTCCTACAATGAGCAGTTCTTC. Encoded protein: CASSVEASGRSSYNEQFF.

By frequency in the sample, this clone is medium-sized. As DNA, the CDR3 is TGTGCCAGCAGCTTAGCGGCAAGCTCCTACAATGAGCAGTTCTTC. It is translated as CASSLAASSYNEQFF. The gene calls are TRBV5-8 and TRBJ2-1, with D perhaps matching TRBD2 (5 bases). This CDR3 has 15 residues. CDR1 and CDR2 (germline): SGHTS, YDEGEE. V lost 2 bases to trimming and J lost 0 bases, with 9 bases between them.

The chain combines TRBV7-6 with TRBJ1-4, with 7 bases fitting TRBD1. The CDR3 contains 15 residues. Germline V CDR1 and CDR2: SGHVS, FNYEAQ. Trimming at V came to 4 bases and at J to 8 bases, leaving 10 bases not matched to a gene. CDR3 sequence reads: CASSSPDRDGEKLFF. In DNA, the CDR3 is TGTGCCAGCAGCTCACCCGACAGGGATGGAGAAAAACTGTTTTTT.